Reported below is one T cell receptor beta chain. Its antigen remains unidentified. Only in-frame clones appear in the TCRdb table, and some are missing; sequencing was by immunoSEQ multiplex PCR. The table lists about 9,500 clones, roughly 80% of them singletons. The sample belongs to a study of chemoradiotherapy in HPV16-positive cancers. Across the whole study: Functional T-cell assays on two HPV16-positive patients' cells defined candidate HPV-specific clones and common TCR motifs.

The CDR3 length is 14 residues. Trimming shortened V by 0 bases and J by 6 bases, and 9 bases separated the two germline ends. Looked up from germline, CDR1 is KGHSH and CDR2 is LQKENI. Study results and limitations: Better recurrence-free survival went with HPV-responsive T-cell expansion in HPV16-positive patients. Candidate HPV-specific clones and E7-related TCR motifs grew in tumor during treatment.

The TCR was taken from a human donor with HPV-associated anogenital cancer. The specimen comprised blood, sampled from a patient who underwent chemoradiotherapy. The genes are TRBV18 and TRBJ2-1, with D perhaps TRBD1 (6 bases). CDR3 nucleotide sequence: TGTGCCAGCTCACCACCGGGCAGGGGCAATGAGCAGTTCTTC. Its protein product is CASSPPGRGNEQFF.